The sequence of this T cell receptor (beta chain) was determined in a study of regulatory T cells in long-lasting Graves disease. CDR1 MGHDK and CDR2 SYGVNS come from the germline V gene. The CDR3 is 14 amino acids. The V and J ends lost 6 bases and 7 bases respectively, with 15 bases between them. Details on this clonotype: What it recognizes is unknown.

Library construction for TCR beta used iRepertoire HTBI primers and Arm-PCR of CDR3 regions. TCRdb fed the multiplex PCR reads into MiXCR, producing one record per CDR3 protein. This sample carries over 300,000 distinct CDR3 sequences, 15% to 17% of them seen once, and the ten largest clones take about 20%. Time point indicated: newly diagnosed GD, antithyroid drugs for less than 3 months. Scientists built the TCR library using RNA that was extracted from PBMCs. Study results and caveats: TRBV28, TRBJ1-2 and TRBJ2-5 emerged as the favored segments in persistent disease. Samples came from peripheral blood alone, without thyroid tissue.

The sequence was collected from a female donor with Graves disease. The material was peripheral blood mononuclear cells (PBMCs), obtained at new diagnosis, from a patient treated with antithyroid drugs. J is TRBJ1-4 and V is TRBV25-1; D may be TRBD1 (6 bases). The CDR3 loop is CASSRGAGAEKLFF. The CDR3 region has the DNA TGTGCCAGCAGCAGGGGAGCAGGGGCTGAAAAACTGTTTTTT.